This T cell receptor (beta chain) derives from a study of cytomegalovirus exposure and HLA in healthy donors. Study results and caveats: TCR beta V- and J-gene trimming, according to a later analysis, was linked to a missense DCLRE1C variant.

As to this clone: What it recognizes is unknown.

Germline CDR1 is SEHNR and CDR2 is FQNEAQ (reference sequence). The CDR3 extends over 13 amino acids. Trimming took off 2 bases at V and 5 bases at J, with 10 bases between the two ends. Researchers ran the PCR with 60 Vbeta and 13 Jbeta primers. Only in-frame clones appear in the TCRdb table, and some are missing; sequencing was by immunoSEQ multiplex PCR. There are around 270,000 clones in the sample; 80% occur only once, and about 0.28% lies in the top ten. The sequencing input was PBMCs. The chain carries TRBV7-9 and TRBJ2-7; TRBD1 is a possible D gene (6 bases). This TCR was sampled from a girl aged 2 to 9 in good health and CMV-seronegative. CDR3 protein: CASSLSGTNEQYF. The CDR3 nucleotides are TGTGCCAGCAGCTTATCCGGGACAAACGAGCAGTACTTC.